What follows are 15 T cell receptor beta chains derived from one specimen sequenced in a study of blood T cell repertoires in COVID-19. Repertoires were generated with immunoSEQ multiplex PCR, while TCRdb's copy carries only in-frame clones and drops some. Among roughly 250,000 clones listed, about 87% were seen once. Sequencing used PBMCs or T cells enriched from blood (not recorded which). The source is a woman aged 40 to 50 with acute COVID-19.

The chain employs TRBV21-1 and TRBJ2-1; the D call of TRBD1 is as the table states it, not checked on the DNA. TRBV21-1 is described as a pseudogene. The CDR3 length is 15 residues. The CDR3 region has the DNA TGTGCCAGCAGCATGTGGAAAGGGGGTGAGAATGAGCAGTTCTTC. Translation gives CASSMWKGGENEQFF.

On this clone: The junction departs from germline at one end; a sequencing error may be responsible. The rearrangement joins TRBV18 to TRBJ2-7; D is unclear. CDR1 and CDR2 from the germline V gene are KGHSH and LQKENI. This CDR3 spans 13 amino acids. The DNA for the CDR3 is TGTGCCAGTTCACCTCAGGAACGCTACGAGCAGTACTTC. Encoded protein: CASSPQERYEQYF.

The chain has TRBV7-9 and TRBJ2-6; 11 bases agree with TRBD1. The CDR3 consists of 17 residues. Trimming at V came to 5 bases and at J to 4 bases, leaving 7 bases not matched to a gene. In germline, CDR1 is SEHNR, CDR2 FQNEAQ (reference sequence). CDR3 in amino acids: CASSLGTGGPGANVLTF. The CDR3 region has the DNA TGTGCCAGCAGCCTAGGGACAGGGGGTCCAGGGGCCAACGTCCTGACTTTC. The whole variable domain, filled in from reference TRBV7-9 and TRBJ2-6, reads DTGVSQNPRHKITKRGQNVTFRCDPISEHNRLYWYRQTLGQGPEFLTYFQNEAQLEKSRLLSDRFSAERPKGSFSTLEIQRTEQGDSAMYLCASSLGTGGPGANVLTFGAGSRLTVL.

V usage is TRBV4-2 and J usage is TRBJ2-1; no firm D call. The CDR3 sequence is 15 residues long. Germline assignment: CDR1 LGHNA and CDR2 YNFKEQ. V lost 4 bases and J lost 0, with 10 bases in between. The CDR3, as DNA: TGTGCCAGCAGCCTAGACCATAGCTCCTACAATGAGCAGTTCTTC. Its protein product is CASSLDHSSYNEQFF.

The CDR3 region is CASSYQGAAFF. DNA of the CDR3: TGTGCCAGCAGTTATCAGGGGGCGGCTTTCTTT. J is TRBJ1-1 and V is TRBV28; 8 nucleotides line up with TRBD1. Trimming took 4 bases from V and 11 from J; bases not matched to a gene: 3. This CDR3 is 11 amino acids long. Germline CDR1 reads MDHEN; CDR2 reads SYDVKM.

The genes are TRBV10-1 and TRBJ2-3, with D perhaps TRBD1 (5 bases). Per germline, CDR1 WNHNN and CDR2 SYGVQD (reference sequence). The length of the CDR3 is 15 residues. V dropped 7 bases and J dropped 2 bases, with 16 bases sitting between them. The DNA for the CDR3 is TGCGCCAGCAACCACGGACACCTCGACACAGATACGCAGTATTTT. Encoded protein: CASNHGHLDTDTQYF.

The table lists this clone with a few counts. V usage is TRBV11-3 and J usage is TRBJ2-1; 7 bases line up with TRBD2. The V gene end was trimmed by 3 bases and the J gene end by 2 bases; junction bases not matched to a gene: 4. CDR3 length equals 15 residues. The V gene's germline CDR1 is SGHNT and CDR2 YENEEA. This chain's CDR3 is CASSFGTSAYNEQFF. The CDR3 region has the DNA TGTGCCAGCAGCTTTGGAACTAGCGCCTACAATGAGCAGTTCTTC.

This chain connects TRBV11-3 to TRBJ2-7, with 8 bases aligning to TRBD1. This CDR3 is 13 amino acids long. Germline CDR1 SGHNT, CDR2 YENEEA. The V segment lost 5 bases and the J segment 3 bases; nucleotides outside the gene matches: 3. The chain's CDR3 is CASSLRGLYEQYV. As DNA, the CDR3 is TGTGCCAGCAGCCTCAGGGGGCTCTACGAGCAGTACGTC.

The rearrangement links TRBV5-4 to TRBJ1-6; perhaps TRBD1 as D (6 bases). The CDR3 totals 15 residues. CDR1 is SGHNT and CDR2 is YYREEE in the germline V gene (reference sequence). Trimming cost V 4 bases and J 4 bases, with 12 bases left between them. The CDR3 region is CASSPDSYYNSPLHF. DNA for the CDR3: TGTGCCAGCAGCCCGGACAGCTATTATAATTCACCCCTCCACTTT.

The chain has TRBV5-6 and TRBJ2-7; a weak D match, TRBD1 (6 bases). This CDR3 contains 14 residues. Trimming cost V 4 bases and J 1 base, with 12 bases left between them. Germline V lookup: CDR1 SGHDT, CDR2 YYEEEE. For the CDR3, the DNA is TGTGCCAGCAGCGAATCCGACAGGTCCTACGAGCAGTACGTC. Amino acid sequence: CASSESDRSYEQYV.

The chain couples TRBV7-9 to TRBJ2-7; 11 bases match TRBD2. Germline assignment: CDR1 SEHNR and CDR2 FQNEAQ (reference sequence). CDR3 length: 15 amino acids. J gave up 3 bases and V 6 bases, and 7 bases lay outside the gene matches. The CDR3: CASSLRLAGGYEQYF. As DNA, the CDR3 is TGTGCCAGCAGTTTGAGGCTAGCGGGAGGCTACGAGCAGTACTTC.

This chain uses TRBV6-5 with TRBJ2-5; weak D call: TRBD2 (6 bases). The CDR3 is made up of 12 amino acids. The germline V gene encodes CDR1 MNHEY and CDR2 SVGAGI. The V gene lost 7 bases and the J gene lost 4 bases, with 10 bases spanning the gap. CDR3 sequence reads: CASTGTRETQYF. For the CDR3, the DNA is TGTGCCAGCACCGGGACTCGAGAGACCCAGTACTTC.

CDR3: CASSVPEPGQGITEAFF. CDR3 coding DNA: TGTGCCAGCAGCGTCCCTGAGCCCGGACAGGGAATCACTGAAGCTTTCTTT. V and J are TRBV28 and TRBJ1-1, with 8 bases aligning to TRBD1. The germline V gene encodes CDR1 MDHEN and CDR2 SYDVKM. The ends lost 6 bases at V and 4 bases at J; junction bases unmatched: 16. The CDR3 spans 17 residues.

V usage is TRBV28 and J usage is TRBJ2-7; TRBD1 agrees at 7 bases. CDR1 MDHEN and CDR2 SYDVKM come from the germline V gene. The CDR3 is 13 residues long. After removal of 4 bases from V and 3 bases from J, the junction contained 3 bases not matched to a gene. Here the CDR3 reads CASSSGTDYEQYF. CDR3 DNA sequence: TGTGCCAGCAGTTCCGGGACAGACTACGAGCAGTACTTC. The variable domain in full, with the rest retrieved from reference TRBV28 and TRBJ2-7, is DVKVTQSSRYLVKRTGEKVFLECVQDMDHENMFWYRQDPGLGLRLIYFSYDVKMKEKGDIPEGYSVSREKKERFSLILESASTNQTSMYLCASSSGTDYEQYFGPGTRLTVT.

This chain links TRBV7-3 with TRBJ1-1, with no clear D. Trimming left V 5 bases short and J 1 base short, with 11 bases between. Per the germline V gene, CDR1 is SGHTA and CDR2 is FQGTGA. The CDR3 loop spans 14 amino acids. In nucleotides, the CDR3 is TGTGCCAGCAGCCTCACCGGTGAGAACACTGAAGCTTTCTTT. Its translation: CASSLTGENTEAFF. The full variable domain, completed using reference TRBV7-3 and TRBJ1-1, is GAGVSQTPSNKVTEKGKYVELRCDPISGHTALYWYRQSLGQGPEFLIYFQGTGAADDSGLPNDRFFAVRPEGSVSTLKIQRTERGDSAVYLCASSLTGENTEAFFGQGTRLTVV.